Given below is one T cell receptor (beta chain) in context. The clone's antigen remains unknown. No base quality information exists; no much larger clone differs at one position. To prepare the library, RT-PCR was applied. Sequencing was performed on an Illumina HiSeq 2500. TCRdb ran its own pipeline on the public reads, namely fastp trimming at Q25 and MiXCR clone calling, and kept in-frame beta chains. A single entry per CDR3 protein holds the most common genes and DNA from its merged rows. This sample comprises 500,000 to 600,000 distinct CDR3 sequences, about an eighth of them detected only once. The top ten clonotypes cover around 12% of the sample. Taken with the paper, the label for time point translates to: 45 to 55 days after influenza vaccine administration. This record comes from a study of response to subunit inactivated influenza vaccine (dated 2018 in TCRdb). Notes on the research overall: To follow how T cells responded to a trivalent subunit inactivated influenza vaccine, the researchers relied on deep quantitative profiling of the T cell receptor repertoire.

Its CDR3 holds 12 amino acids, cysteine through phenylalanine. Only the CDR3 DNA stays, 36 bases, in frame from base 1. From the germline V gene, CDR1 is LGHNA and CDR2 is YNFKEQ. V ends up 6 bases short and J 7 bases short, with an unmatched junction base count of 1. Paper-wide results and their limitations: The authors proposed that each seasonal influenza vaccination may bring in only a limited number of new T cells.

The chain joins TRBV4-2 to TRBJ2-7; TRBD2 fits 12 bases in the junction. The source material was PBMCs from blood, sampled about 40 days after vaccination. This receptor was taken from a man aged 45 to 65 who received an inactivated influenza vaccine. Donor details come from another sample of the same person, matched by shared clones. The DNA is as follows: TGTGCCAGCAGGGGGACTAGCGGGGAGCAGTACTTC. Its translation reads: CASRGTSGEQYF.